One and the same sample provided the 22 T cell receptor beta chains below, sequenced in a study of cytomegalovirus exposure and HLA in healthy donors. PCR primers comprised 60 Vbeta and 13 Jbeta primers. Only in-frame clones appear in the TCRdb table, and some are missing; sequencing was by immunoSEQ multiplex PCR. The table records 150,000 to 200,000 clones, 81% of them present only once. Sequenced sample: PBMCs. These receptors all come from a man between 18 and 29 years old in good health and CMV-seronegative.

The V gene is TRBV7-3, the J gene TRBJ2-1; 10 nucleotides line up with TRBD2. This CDR3 spans 15 amino acids. Germline values: CDR1 SGHTA, CDR2 FQGTGA. V was clipped by 5 bases and J by 12 bases; unmatched bases: 13. The chain's CDR3 is CASSPRGLAGDGQFF. The CDR3 DNA sequence: TGTGCCAGCAGCCCCCGCGGGCTAGCGGGAGATGGGCAGTTCTTC.

The chain joins TRBV7-2 to TRBJ2-1, with D unclear. The germline V and J ends were trimmed by 1 base and 8 bases, with 9 bases remaining between them. Germline V gene sequence: CDR1 SGHTA, CDR2 FQGNSA. The CDR3 length is 13 residues. DNA of the CDR3: TGTGCCAGCAGCTTAGAACGAGGCGATGAGCAGTTCTTC. It specifies CASSLERGDEQFF.

This clone has just one count. The chain links TRBV11-2 to TRBJ1-2, with unresolved D. V was cut by 3 bases and J by 0 bases, with 14 bases left in between. Germline V lookup: CDR1 SGHAT, CDR2 FQNNGV. The CDR3 runs to 16 residues. The CDR3 spells CASSFLSTRTNYGYTF. CDR3 coding DNA: TGTGCCAGCAGCTTCCTATCGACAAGGACTAACTATGGCTACACCTTC. Filled out from reference TRBV11-2 and TRBJ1-2, the complete variable domain reads EAGVAQSPRYKIIEKRQSVAFWCNPISGHATLYWYQQILGQGPKLLIQFQNNGVVDDSQLPKDRFSAERLKGVDSTLKIQPAKLEDSAVYLCASSFLSTRTNYGYTFGSGTRLTVV.

The chain links TRBV7-9 to TRBJ2-2; 7 nucleotides line up with TRBD1. This CDR3 has 14 residues. Germline V gene lookup returns CDR1 SEHNR and CDR2 FQNEAQ (reference sequence). The V segment lost 2 bases and the J segment 7 bases; nucleotides outside the gene matches: 4. The chain's CDR3 is CASSLRDSVGELFF. In nucleotides, the CDR3 is TGTGCCAGCAGCTTAAGGGACAGTGTCGGGGAGCTGTTTTTT. The full variable domain, rest sourced from reference TRBV7-9 and TRBJ2-2, is DTGVSQNPRHKITKRGQNVTFRCDPISEHNRLYWYRQTLGQGPEFLTYFQNEAQLEKSRLLSDRFSAERPKGSFSTLEIQRTEQGDSAMYLCASSLRDSVGELFFGEGSRLTVL.

This chain joins TRBV6-1 and TRBJ1-2, with 9 bases identical to TRBD1. CDR3 length: 15 amino acids. Trimming at V came to 8 bases and at J to 4 bases, leaving 11 bases not matched to a gene. The germline CDR1 and CDR2 sequences are MNHNS and SASEGT. For the CDR3, the DNA is TGTGCCAGCCGAGCGTTCTTGGACAGGGGCTATGGCTACACCTTC. It yields the protein CASRAFLDRGYGYTF.

The sample holds a few counts of this clone. This chain joins TRBV6-1 and TRBJ2-2; D is possibly TRBD2 (5 bases). In germline, CDR1 is MNHNS, CDR2 SASEGT. This CDR3 is 14 amino acids long. The V end lost 7 bases, the J end lost 7 bases, and 16 bases lay between the germline ends. DNA of the CDR3: TGTGCCAGCATTGGGATCATCGGAGGCGGGGAGCTGTTTTTT. Its protein is CASIGIIGGGELFF.

As regards this clone: At one end, the junction sequence differs from germline, possibly due to a read error. V and J are TRBV2 and TRBJ2-1; TRBD2 matches at 13 bases. Germline CDR1 SNHLY, CDR2 FYNNEI. The CDR3 sequence is 15 residues long. This CDR3 reads CASSSTSGRALAGVF. The CDR3 nucleotides are TGTGCCAGCAGTTCCACTAGCGGGAGGGCCCTTGCGGGGGTCTTC.

The chain has TRBV5-8 and TRBJ2-3; D not certain. This CDR3 spans 14 amino acids. V was trimmed by 3 bases and J by 1 base, leaving 9 bases between them. The germline gives CDR1 SGHTS, CDR2 YDEGEE. CDR3 DNA: TGTGCCAGCAGCTCCAGGAAACGCACAGATACGCAGTATTTT. Encoded protein: CASSSRKRTDTQYF. The variable domain in full, completed from reference TRBV5-8 and TRBJ2-3, reads EAGVTQSPTHLIKTRGQQATLRCSPISGHTSVYWYQQALGLGLQFLLWYDEGEERNRGNFPPRFSGRQFPNYSSELNVNALELEDSALYLCASSSRKRTDTQYFGPGTRLTVL.

The chain employs TRBV6-6 and TRBJ1-2; a weak D match, TRBD1 (6 bases). The length of the CDR3 is 12 residues. CDR1 MNHNY and CDR2 SVGAGI come from the germline V gene (reference sequence). V was cut by 10 bases and J by 6 bases, with 15 bases left in between. CDR3 DNA: TGTGCCACCATTTCAGGGGCTGATGGCTACACCTTC. Its protein product is CATISGADGYTF.

This rearrangement joins TRBV27 to TRBJ2-6, with D maybe TRBD1 (6 bases). Germline V lookup: CDR1 MNHEY, CDR2 SMNVEV (reference sequence). Between the trimmed V and J ends, which lost 5 bases and 0 bases, there was a span of 14 bases. The CDR3 is 17 amino acids. For the CDR3, the DNA is TGTGCCAGCAGTCTAACACTCAGGGGCTCTGGGGCCAACGTCCTGACTTTC. This sequence encodes CASSLTLRGSGANVLTF.

This chain uses TRBV9 with TRBJ2-2; D is uncertain. Looked up from germline, CDR1 is SGDLS and CDR2 is YYNGEE. V was pared by 0 bases and J by 2 bases, with 8 bases between. The CDR3 totals 15 residues. The CDR3 protein is CASSVGLANTGELFF. Here the CDR3 DNA reads TGTGCCAGCAGCGTAGGACTGGCTAACACCGGGGAGCTGTTTTTT.

This clone was detected once. CDR3 residues: CASTNGETQYF. CDR3 nucleotides: TGTGCCAGCACCAACGGTGAAACCCAGTACTTC. This sequence joins TRBV6-6 and TRBJ2-5; D call uncertain. CDR1 and CDR2 from the germline V gene are MNHNY and SVGAGI (reference sequence). The CDR3 has 11 residues. Trimming removed 7 bases at V and 8 bases at J, with 11 bases between.

The chain couples TRBV13 to TRBJ1-3; 10 nucleotides line up with TRBD1. V lost 5 bases to trimming and J lost 0 bases; unmatched junction nucleotides: 7. CDR3 length: 17 residues. CDR1 is PRHDT, CDR2 FYEKMQ, per germline (reference sequence). The CDR3 is CASSPGQGIRSGNTIYF. The CDR3 DNA is TGTGCCAGCAGCCCGGGACAGGGGATTCGCTCTGGAAACACCATATATTTT.

This chain joins TRBV7-6 and TRBJ1-1; D might be TRBD1 (5 bases). Germline V gene sequence: CDR1 SGHVS, CDR2 FNYEAQ. V lost 3 bases and J lost 8, with 19 bases in between. The CDR3 has 15 amino acids. CDR3 protein: CASSLSLTGLPEAFF. As DNA, the CDR3 is TGTGCCAGCAGCTTGTCCCTTACAGGTCTCCCCGAAGCTTTCTTT.

This sequence joins TRBV11-2 and TRBJ2-7; the match to TRBD2 covers 10 bases. With V trimmed by 5 bases and J by 4 bases, 2 bases remained unmatched. Germline assignment: CDR1 SGHAT and CDR2 FQNNGV. The CDR3 consists of 13 residues. The CDR3 bases are TGTGCCAGCAGCCCGGGACTAGCGTACGAGCAGTACTTC. This encodes CASSPGLAYEQYF.

The CDR3 sequence is CSVDTGSTDTQYF. CDR3 DNA: TGCAGCGTTGACACCGGTAGCACAGATACGCAGTATTTT. J is TRBJ2-3 and V is TRBV29-1; D is uncertain. The ends were cut back, 3 bases at V and 0 bases at J, with 7 bases in the middle. Germline V CDR1 and CDR2: SQVTM, ANQGSEA. CDR3 length equals 13 residues.

The rearrangement uses TRBV11-3 and TRBJ2-1, with D perhaps TRBD2 (5 bases). The V end was cut by 3 bases, the J end by 3 bases, with 24 bases between. The germline V gene encodes CDR1 SGHNT and CDR2 YENEEA. This CDR3 comprises 19 residues. The CDR3 DNA follows: TGTGCCAGCAGCTTGAATAGGGAAACCCCGGGGTCCTACTACAATGAGCAGTTCTTC. Translating gives CASSLNRETPGSYYNEQFF.

The gene calls are TRBV12-5 and TRBJ2-5, with TRBD2 matching over 13 bases. Germline values: CDR1 LGHNT, CDR2 FRNRAP. CDR3 length equals 17 residues. J gave up 5 bases and V 8 bases, and 14 bases lay outside the gene matches. CDR3 region: CASSKLAGGFGGETQYF. The CDR3 bases are TGTGCTAGTTCCAAACTAGCGGGAGGGTTTGGGGGGGAGACCCAGTACTTC. Full variable domain (remainder filled in from reference TRBV12-5 and TRBJ2-5): DARVTQTPRHKVTEMGQEVTMRCQPILGHNTVFWYRQTMMQGLELLAYFRNRAPLDDSGMPKDRFSAEMPDATLATLKIQPSEPRDSAVYFCASSKLAGGFGGETQYFGPGTRLLVL.

This clone was counted a single time. The V gene is TRBV6-1, the J gene TRBJ2-7; D is perhaps TRBD2 (6 bases). CDR1 and CDR2 from the germline V gene are MNHNS and SASEGT. The CDR3 length is 15 residues. V was shortened by 7 bases and J by 3 bases, with 19 bases between the two germline ends. CDR3 DNA: TGTGCCAGCACCACCTCCCCACTGGGGGGCTACGAGCAGTACTTC. Protein product: CASTTSPLGGYEQYF.

V is TRBV28 and J is TRBJ1-2; D ambiguous. In germline, CDR1 is MDHEN, CDR2 SYDVKM. With 6 bases removed from V and 2 bases from J, the gap between germline ends came to 19 bases. The CDR3 has 16 amino acids. CDR3 residues: CASRPEADSINYGYTF. The CDR3 bases are TGTGCCAGCAGGCCGGAGGCTGATAGTATAAACTATGGCTACACCTTC.

The chain has TRBV7-6 and TRBJ1-4; D gene ambiguous. The V gene lost 0 bases and the J gene lost 7 bases, with 15 bases spanning the gap. The CDR3 totals 16 residues. Germline values: CDR1 SGHVS, CDR2 FNYEAQ. The CDR3 DNA reads as TGTGCCAGCAGCTTAGCCGTCCCGTCCACTTTTGAAAAACTGTTTTTT. Its translation is CASSLAVPSTFEKLFF.

The chain employs TRBV5-1 and TRBJ2-1; 8 bases line up with TRBD1. V gave up 7 bases and J gave up 7 bases; unmatched junction bases: 13. The germline V gene encodes CDR1 SGHRS and CDR2 YFSETQ. This CDR3 is built from 15 residues. CDR3 coding DNA: TGCGCCAGCCAGGGGGCAGGGAAGGTTCTGAATGAGCAGTTCTTC. Protein: CASQGAGKVLNEQFF.